One sample yielded the 21 T cell receptor beta chains listed below, sequenced in a study of cytomegalovirus exposure and HLA in healthy donors. This PCR relied on a set of 60 Vbeta primers and 13 Jbeta primers. TCRdb's copy holds only in-frame clones and misses some; the assay was immunoSEQ multiplex PCR. The table includes 100,000 to 150,000 clones, 10% to 13% detected once. Sequences were obtained from PBMCs. The source is a woman between 18 and 29 years old in good health and CMV-seropositive.

J is TRBJ1-1 and V is TRBV11-2, with D hard to call. This CDR3 has 13 residues. The germline V and J ends were trimmed by 4 bases and 2 bases, with 8 bases remaining between them. The germline V gene has CDR1 SGHAT and CDR2 FQNNGV. The CDR3 is CASSSRLNTEAFF. CDR3 sequence (DNA): TGTGCCAGCAGCTCCAGGCTTAACACTGAAGCTTTCTTT.

The V gene is TRBV10-3, the J gene TRBJ1-2; possibly TRBD1 for D (6 bases). This CDR3 contains 14 residues. CDR1 ENHRY and CDR2 SYGVKD come from the germline V gene. Trimming left V 2 bases short and J 2 bases short, with 9 bases between. The DNA for the CDR3 is TGTGCCATCAGTGAGGGGACATCGAACTATGGCTACACCTTC. Translation: CAISEGTSNYGYTF.

This sequence joins TRBV7-3 and TRBJ2-1; TRBD1 matches at 10 bases. This CDR3 has 15 amino acids. V shed 1 base, J shed 6 bases, and the junction held 3 bases outside the gene matches. Germline loops: CDR1 SGHTA, CDR2 FQGTGA. The CDR3 reads CASSLSRDRGNEQFF. The CDR3 nucleotides read TGTGCCAGCAGCTTAAGCAGGGACAGGGGCAATGAGCAGTTCTTC.

This clone was observed a few times. The chain employs TRBV4-1 and TRBJ1-5, with 7 bases matching TRBD1. V lost 4 bases, J lost 4 bases, and 13 bases stayed unmatched. The germline gives CDR1 MGHRA, CDR2 YSYEKL. The CDR3 length is 17 residues. The CDR3 loop is CASSLGQVPGLNQPQHF. CDR3 coding DNA: TGCGCCAGCAGCCTAGGACAGGTCCCGGGTTTGAATCAGCCCCAGCATTTT.

The CDR3 bases are TGCGCCAGCAGTGAGTATGGGACAGGGGTCTACGAGCAGTACTTC. The encoded protein is CASSEYGTGVYEQYF. V usage is TRBV10-1 and J usage is TRBJ2-7, with TRBD1 identical over 10 bases. Germline V gene data show CDR1 as WNHNN and CDR2 as SYGVQD (reference sequence). The CDR3 contains 15 residues. V lost 1 base and J lost 3; bases outside the gene matches: 3.

The chain is built from TRBV27 and TRBJ1-3, with TRBD1 matching 9 bases. The CDR3 is made up of 15 amino acids. Germline loops: CDR1 MNHEY, CDR2 SMNVEV (reference sequence). V shed 6 bases, J shed 1 base, and the junction held 4 bases outside the gene matches. The CDR3 reads CASRPGTGSGNTIYF. The CDR3 bases are TGTGCCAGCAGACCCGGGACAGGGTCTGGAAACACCATATATTTT.

The chain uses TRBV28 and TRBJ2-7; TRBD1 matches 8 bases. Germline V gene data show CDR1 as MDHEN and CDR2 as SYDVKM. V lost 4 bases, J lost 2 bases, and 4 bases stayed unmatched. The CDR3 contains 14 residues. CDR3 loop: CASSSGQGPYEQYF. The DNA for the CDR3 is TGTGCCAGCAGTTCTGGACAGGGCCCCTACGAGCAGTACTTC.

This chain joins TRBV6-5 and TRBJ2-6, with no clear D. The germline CDR1 and CDR2 sequences are MNHEY and SVGAGI. This CDR3 region has 16 residues. V was trimmed by 2 bases and J by 0 bases, leaving 8 bases between them. This chain's CDR3 is CASSYSGDSGANVLTF. The CDR3 region has the DNA TGTGCCAGCAGTTACAGTGGAGACTCTGGGGCCAACGTCCTGACTTTC.

The chain joins TRBV19 to TRBJ1-6, with TRBD1 as a possible D gene (5 bases). The V end was cut by 5 bases, the J end by 8 bases, with 10 bases between. Germline V gives CDR1 LNHDA, CDR2 SQIVND (reference sequence). The CDR3 is 13 residues long. CDR3 DNA: TGTGCCAGTAGTGGGACTGTGGATTCACCCCTCCACTTT. It specifies CASSGTVDSPLHF.

V gene TRBV29-1 combines with J gene TRBJ1-1, with a possible D match to TRBD1 (5 bases). The CDR3 length is 15 residues. Germline CDR1 SQVTM, CDR2 ANQGSEA. Trimming took 4 bases from V and 2 from J, leaving 17 bases between them. In DNA form, the CDR3 reads TGCAGCGTTGCGCCAGGGTTAATCCCCAACACTGAAGCTTTCTTT. It yields the protein CSVAPGLIPNTEAFF.

Only a few counts were recorded for this clone. V and J are TRBV6-5 and TRBJ1-1, with 8 bases aligning to TRBD1. The V and J ends lost 6 bases and 4 bases, in that order; junction bases with no gene match: 4. The CDR3 totals 13 residues. Germline V gene data show CDR1 as MNHEY and CDR2 as SVGAGI. The CDR3 loop is CASSDRGATEAFF. The CDR3 bases are TGTGCCAGCAGCGACAGGGGAGCCACTGAAGCTTTCTTT.

The chain joins TRBV9 to TRBJ2-2, with TRBD2 matching 8 bases. This CDR3 has 16 residues. Germline CDR1 is SGDLS and CDR2 is YYNGEE. V lost 1 base to trimming and J lost 1 base; unmatched junction nucleotides: 3. The CDR3 sequence: CASSVREGGNTGELFF. The DNA of the CDR3 is TGTGCCAGCAGCGTACGGGAGGGAGGGAACACCGGGGAGCTGTTTTTT.

The V gene is TRBV27, the J gene TRBJ1-4; 7 bases fit TRBD1. The J segment lost 7 bases and the V segment lost 5 bases, leaving 4 bases of the junction unmatched. This CDR3 comprises 13 residues. Per germline, CDR1 MNHEY and CDR2 SMNVEV (reference sequence). The CDR3 nucleotides read TGTGCCAGCAGTAACAGGGGCAGTGAAAAACTGTTTTTT. This encodes CASSNRGSEKLFF.

This sequence joins TRBV28 and TRBJ2-7; TRBD1 agrees at 10 bases. Per the germline V gene, CDR1 is MDHEN and CDR2 is SYDVKM. J was trimmed by 2 bases and V by 6 bases; bases with no gene match: 7. This CDR3 comprises 15 residues. The CDR3 DNA follows: TGTGCCAGCAGCCATGGGACAGGGGCTACCTACGAGCAGTACTTC. Its protein product is CASSHGTGATYEQYF.

This clone has more than one count but fewer than ten. V and J are TRBV30 and TRBJ2-2, with D perhaps matching TRBD2 (6 bases). V was shortened by 2 bases and J by 1 base, with 8 bases between the two germline ends. The CDR3 totals 14 residues. Germline V gene lookup returns CDR1 GTSNPN and CDR2 SVGIG (reference sequence). Here the CDR3 reads CAWSLGGNTGELFF. DNA of the CDR3: TGTGCCTGGAGTCTCGGGGGGAACACCGGGGAGCTGTTTTTT.

The chain couples TRBV6-1 to TRBJ1-2; no reliable D call. The CDR3 length is 13 residues. The V end lost 6 bases, the J end lost 7 bases, and 15 bases lay between the germline ends. Per the germline V gene, CDR1 is MNHNS and CDR2 is SASEGT. The CDR3 spells CASRTYGVSGYTF. The CDR3 DNA is TGTGCCAGCAGAACCTACGGAGTTTCTGGCTACACCTTC.

This clone was recorded a few times. For the CDR3, the DNA is TGCGCCAGCAGCCTAGTCAGGGGGAATGACTATGGCTACACCTTC. It specifies CASSLVRGNDYGYTF. V usage is TRBV4-1 and J usage is TRBJ1-2, with TRBD1 matching over 7 bases. Trimming cost V 4 bases and J 3 bases; bases outside gene matches: 8. Germline V lookup: CDR1 MGHRA, CDR2 YSYEKL. CDR3 length: 15 amino acids.

DNA for the CDR3: TGTGCCAGCAGTTTATGGGGAGGCGTCGGGACGGACGGAAATCAGCCCCAGCATTTT. Translation gives CASSLWGGVGTDGNQPQHF. The chain uses TRBV28 and TRBJ1-5; D is perhaps TRBD1 (5 bases). The length of the CDR3 is 19 residues. The germline V and J ends were trimmed by 0 bases and 4 bases, with 22 bases remaining between them. The germline gives CDR1 MDHEN, CDR2 SYDVKM.

The sample holds a few counts of this clone. The rearrangement links TRBV27 to TRBJ1-6; D may be TRBD1 (6 bases). CDR3 length: 14 residues. Germline V gene sequence: CDR1 MNHEY, CDR2 SMNVEV (reference sequence). Trimming shortened V by 3 bases and J by 10 bases, and 13 bases separated the two germline ends. The DNA of the CDR3 is TGTGCCAGCAGTTTCTTGGCAGGGGAATCACCCCTCCACTTT. It yields the protein CASSFLAGESPLHF.

The gene calls are TRBV30 and TRBJ2-1; D is perhaps TRBD2 (6 bases). V dropped 5 bases and J dropped 0 bases, with 14 bases sitting between them. Germline CDR1 is GTSNPN and CDR2 is SVGIG (reference sequence). CDR3 length: 15 residues. The CDR3 DNA follows: TGTGCCTGGGGCGGGACTTCGAGCTCCTACAATGAGCAGTTCTTC. It encodes CAWGGTSSSYNEQFF.

V is TRBV30 and J is TRBJ1-3, with D tentatively TRBD1 (5 bases). Trimming removed 0 bases at V and 0 bases at J, with 9 bases between. The CDR3 contains 15 residues. From germline, CDR1 is GTSNPN and CDR2 SVGIG (reference sequence). The CDR3 here is CAWSVQDSSGNTIYF. The DNA for the CDR3 is TGTGCCTGGAGTGTACAAGACAGCTCTGGAAACACCATATATTTT.